These 12 T cell receptor beta chains were all obtained from the same sample, sequenced in a study of blood T cells in healthy people across ages. Alongside a J-beta primer mix, a sample-barcoded 5' primer served in a second PCR lasting about 6 to 12 cycles. MiXCR, run by TCRdb on the 5' RACE reads, gives a single entry per CDR3 protein. The sample lists about 680,000 distinct CDR3 sequences; around 49% were seen once. The sample was blood. Every receptor here comes from a woman aged 60-75 years in good health.

With respect to this clonotype: Germline and junction disagree at one end, which may indicate a read error. The rearrangement joins TRBV2 to TRBJ2-4; a possible D gene is TRBD1 (6 bases). The J call may be faulty, since TRBJ2-7 better matches the DNA end. Germline V gene sequence: CDR1 SNHLY, CDR2 FYNNEI. The CDR3 extends over 14 amino acids. The CDR3 protein is CAGSDQGQGYEQYF. The DNA for the CDR3 is TGTGCCGGCAGTGACCAGGGGCAGGGCTACGAGCAGTACTTC.

The chain links TRBV7-2 to TRBJ2-7; D not resolved. V lost 1 base and J 6 bases, leaving 4 bases between the germline ends. CDR1 and CDR2 from the germline V gene are SGHTA and FQGNSA. This CDR3 is 11 amino acids long. The CDR3 coding sequence is TGTGCCAGCAGCTTAGACACCGAGCAGTACTTC. Amino acids: CASSLDTEQYF. Using reference TRBV7-2 and TRBJ2-7 for the parts outside the CDR3, the full variable domain is GAGVSQSPSNKVTEKGKDVELRCDPISGHTALYWYRQSLGQGLEFLIYFQGNSAPDKSGLPSDRFSAERTGGSVSTLTIQRTQQEDSAVYLCASSLDTEQYFGPGTRLTVT.

The V and J genes are TRBV29-1 and TRBJ2-2, with a possible D match to TRBD2 (6 bases). This CDR3 is 14 amino acids long. V was shortened by 6 bases and J by 5 bases, with 16 bases between the two germline ends. Germline CDR1 is SQVTM and CDR2 is ANQGSEA. The CDR3: CSVGLRGTTGELFF. The CDR3 bases are TGCAGCGTGGGTCTCCGGGGGACGACCGGGGAGCTGTTTTTT.

The chain has TRBV7-9 and TRBJ2-4; perhaps TRBD1 as D (6 bases). The last part of the DNA fits TRBJ2-7 better; the J call may be wrong. Per the germline V gene, CDR1 is SEHNR and CDR2 is FQNEAQ (reference sequence). This CDR3 spans 14 amino acids. CDR3 region: CASSLVGGEYEQYF. As DNA, the CDR3 is TGTGCCAGCAGCTTAGTTGGGGGCGAATACGAGCAGTACTTC.

This chain connects TRBV20-1 to TRBJ2-4, with 11 bases identical to TRBD2. The DNA end favors TRBJ2-7, so the J call may be wrong. The CDR3 is 14 amino acids. Germline CDR1 DFQATT, CDR2 SNEGSKA (reference sequence). The chain's CDR3 is CSAGATSGKGEQYF. CDR3 nucleotides: TGCAGTGCGGGCGCGACTAGCGGGAAGGGCGAGCAGTACTTC.

This clonotype was seen more than once but under ten times. The chain is built from TRBV11-2 and TRBJ2-7, with a weak D call TRBD2 (5 bases). The germline V gene has CDR1 SGHAT and CDR2 FQNNGV. The CDR3 runs to 14 residues. V lost 0 bases to trimming and J lost 4 bases, with 10 bases between them. The CDR3 sequence is CASSLDLLAYEQYF. The CDR3, as DNA: TGTGCCAGCAGCTTAGATCTCTTAGCGTACGAGCAGTACTTC.

This clonotype was seen only a few times. V usage is TRBV20-1 and J usage is TRBJ2-7; TRBD1 agrees at 9 bases. CDR3 length: 15 amino acids. The germline V gene has CDR1 DFQATT and CDR2 SNEGSKA (reference sequence). V lost 5 bases to trimming and J lost 1 base; unmatched junction nucleotides: 9. The CDR3, as DNA: TGCAGTGCTGACAGAGGGACAGGGATTTCCTACGAGCAGTACTTC. Translating gives CSADRGTGISYEQYF.

This clonotype was counted only a few times. The chain combines TRBV7-3 with TRBJ2-1; no clear D. Between the trimmed V and J ends, which lost 6 bases and 10 bases, there was a span of 16 bases. Germline V gene sequence: CDR1 SGHTA, CDR2 FQGTGA. There are 13 residues in the CDR3. The CDR3 loop reads CASSPGLEQEQFF. For the CDR3, the DNA is TGTGCCAGCAGTCCCGGGTTAGAGCAAGAGCAGTTCTTC.

This chain connects TRBV7-9 to TRBJ2-6; 7 bases are shared with TRBD2. V shed 2 bases, J shed 0 bases, and the junction held 4 bases outside the gene matches. Germline lookup yields CDR1 SEHNR and CDR2 FQNEAQ (reference sequence). CDR3 length: 17 residues. The CDR3, as DNA: TGTGCCAGCAGCTTAAAGGGCGGGAGCTCTGGGGCCAACGTCCTGACTTTC. Translation: CASSLKGGSSGANVLTF.

V gene TRBV10-3 combines with J gene TRBJ2-3; D may be TRBD2 (6 bases). In germline, CDR1 is ENHRY, CDR2 SYGVKD. The CDR3 totals 17 residues. Trimming took off 6 bases at V and 1 base at J, with 20 bases between the two ends. The CDR3 nucleotides read TGTGCCATCAGAAGGGAGGTTATGTGGTCAGGCACAGATACGCAGTATTTT. It is translated as CAIRREVMWSGTDTQYF.

This clonotype was picked up a small number of times. The rearrangement joins TRBV11-2 to TRBJ2-5, with D possibly called TRBD1 or TRBD2 (6 bases each). The CDR3 is 14 residues long. The germline gives CDR1 SGHAT, CDR2 FQNNGV. Trimming left V 4 bases short and J 7 bases short, with 16 bases between. CDR3 loop: CASSWRTAGATQYF. CDR3 nucleotide sequence: TGTGCCAGCAGCTGGAGGACAGCGGGTGCGACCCAGTACTTC. Together with reference TRBV11-2 and TRBJ2-5, the CDR3 gives the full variable domain: EAGVAQSPRYKIIEKRQSVAFWCNPISGHATLYWYQQILGQGPKLLIQFQNNGVVDDSQLPKDRFSAERLKGVDSTLKIQPAKLEDSAVYLCASSWRTAGATQYFGPGTRLLVL.

This clonotype was seen just once. The chain links TRBV7-2 to TRBJ2-4, with 12 bases that match TRBD1. The J call may be faulty, since TRBJ2-7 better matches the DNA end. Per germline, CDR1 SGHTA and CDR2 FQGNSA. The CDR3 totals 15 residues. The CDR3 DNA reads as TGTGCCAGCAGCTGGGGACAGGGGGCTACCTACGAGCAGTACTTC. As protein: CASSWGQGATYEQYF.